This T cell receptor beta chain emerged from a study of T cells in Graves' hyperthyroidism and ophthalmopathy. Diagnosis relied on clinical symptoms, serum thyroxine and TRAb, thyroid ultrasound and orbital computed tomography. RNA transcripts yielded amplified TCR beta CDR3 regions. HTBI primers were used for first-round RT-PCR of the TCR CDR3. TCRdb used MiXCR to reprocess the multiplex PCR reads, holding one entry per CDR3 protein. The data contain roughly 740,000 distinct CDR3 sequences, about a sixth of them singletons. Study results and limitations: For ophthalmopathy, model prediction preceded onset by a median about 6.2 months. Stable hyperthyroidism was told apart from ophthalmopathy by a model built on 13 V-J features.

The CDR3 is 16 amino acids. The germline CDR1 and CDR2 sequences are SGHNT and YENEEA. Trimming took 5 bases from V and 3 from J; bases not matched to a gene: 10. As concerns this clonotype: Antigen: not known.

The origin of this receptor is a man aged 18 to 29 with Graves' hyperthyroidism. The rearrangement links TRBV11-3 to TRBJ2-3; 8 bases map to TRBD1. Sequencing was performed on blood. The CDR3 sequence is CASSKTGQGGTDTQYF. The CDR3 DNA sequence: TGTGCCAGCAGCAAAACTGGACAGGGTGGGACAGATACGCAGTATTTT. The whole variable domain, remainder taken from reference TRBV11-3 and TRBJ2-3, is EAGVVQSPRYKIIEKKQPVAFWCNPISGHNTLYWYLQNLGQGPELLIRYENEEAVDDSQLPKDRFSAERLKGVDSTLKIQPAELGDSAVYLCASSKTGQGGTDTQYFGPGTRLTVL.